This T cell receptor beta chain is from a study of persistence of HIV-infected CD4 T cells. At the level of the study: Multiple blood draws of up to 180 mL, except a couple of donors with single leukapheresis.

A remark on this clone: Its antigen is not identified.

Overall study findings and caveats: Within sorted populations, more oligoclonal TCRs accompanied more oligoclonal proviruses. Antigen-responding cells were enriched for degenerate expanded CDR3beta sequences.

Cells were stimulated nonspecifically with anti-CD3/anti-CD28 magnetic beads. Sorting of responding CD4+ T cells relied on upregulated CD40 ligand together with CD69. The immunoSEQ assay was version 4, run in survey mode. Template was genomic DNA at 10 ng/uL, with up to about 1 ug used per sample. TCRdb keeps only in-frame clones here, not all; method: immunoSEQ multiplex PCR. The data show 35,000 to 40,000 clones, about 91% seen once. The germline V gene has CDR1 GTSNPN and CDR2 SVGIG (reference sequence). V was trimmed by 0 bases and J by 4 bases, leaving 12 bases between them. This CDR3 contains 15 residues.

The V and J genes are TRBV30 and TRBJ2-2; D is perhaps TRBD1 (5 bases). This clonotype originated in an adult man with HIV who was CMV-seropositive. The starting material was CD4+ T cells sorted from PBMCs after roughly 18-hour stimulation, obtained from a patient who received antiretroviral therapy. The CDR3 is CAWSVQRQPTGELFF. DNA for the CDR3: TGTGCCTGGAGTGTACAGCGACAGCCCACCGGGGAGCTGTTTTTT.